Listed below are T cell receptor beta chains from one sample, sequenced in a study of blood T cell repertoires in COVID-19. Data came from immunoSEQ multiplex PCR; TCRdb stores just in-frame clones and leaves some out. The table has just under 80,000 clones, roughly 88% seen once; the top ten hold roughly 45%. The sample comprised peripheral blood. The source of these receptors is a human donor in a cohort sampled during active COVID-19. Both conserved end residues are part of each CDR3. The D gene is left open where the match is weak. Some rows mark clone size as missing; the rest say once, few, many or name a class of expanded clone.

>TRBD2|TRBJ2-3|-|TRBV3-1/TRBV3-2
TGTGCCAGCAGCCAAGAAACTAGCGGGGGGGCACCTCGAGATACGCAGTATTTT
CASSQETSGGAPRDTQYF
>-|TRBJ2-1|-|TRBV28
TGTGCCAGCAGTTTATCGGGACACTCAGCCCGGAGTGCGGGTGAGCAGTTCTTC
CASSLSGHSARSAGEQFF
>TRBD2|TRBJ2-1|-|TRBV4-1
TGCGCCAGCAGCCAAGCCGGGACTAGGCTTTACAATGAGCAGTTCTTC
CASSQAGTRLYNEQFF
>-|TRBJ2-5|-|TRBV29-1
TGCAGCGTTAACGAAGGGGGGGAAGAGACCCAGTACTTC
CSVNEGGEETQYF
>-|TRBJ2-5|-|TRBV19
TGTGCCACCGCCTCAGGGGGGTGGCCATGGACCCAGTACTTC
CATASGGWPWTQYF
>TRBD2|TRBJ2-1|-|TRBV6-5
TGTGCCAGCAGTTACACCCTCGGCGGGGGGGGGAATGAGCAGTTCTTC
CASSYTLGGGGNEQFF
>TRBD2|TRBJ2-3|once|TRBV24-1
TGTGCCACCAGTGGCCCCGGACTAGCGGGGACAGATACGCAGTATTTT
CATSGPGLAGTDTQYF
>TRBD2|TRBJ2-2|-|TRBV2
TGTGCCAGCAGTCTCTCGGGAGGGGGGACCGGGGAGCTGTTTTTT
CASSLSGGGTGELFF
>-|TRBJ2-3|-|TRBV4-3
TGCGCCAGCAGCCAATCCCTGACGGGGACGCAGTATTTT
CASSQSLTGTQYF
>TRBD2|TRBJ2-5|-|TRBV5-5
TGTGCCAGCAGCACGGGACTAGGGGGAGAGACCCAGTACTTC
CASSTGLGGETQYF
>TRBD2|TRBJ2-3|-|TRBV19
TGTGCCAGTTCCTACCGGGACTACACAGATACGCAGTATTTT
CASSYRDYTDTQYF
>-|TRBJ1-1|-|TRBV7-2
TGTGCCAGCAGCTTGGAAGACAGACATGAAGCTTTCTTT
CASSLEDRHEAFF
>TRBD2|TRBJ2-1|-|TRBV30
TGTGCCTGGACCCTAGGGACTAGCGGCGGCAATGAGCAGTTCTTC
CAWTLGTSGGNEQFF
>TRBD2|TRBJ2-1|-|TRBV24-1
TGTGCCACCAGTGATCTCGCGGGAGGTTACAATGAGCAGTTCTTC
CATSDLAGGYNEQFF
>TRBD2|TRBJ2-1|-|TRBV11-3
TGTGCCAGCAGCTTAGAGGGGACTAGCGGGAGGAATGAGCAGTTCTTC
CASSLEGTSGRNEQFF
>TRBD2|TRBJ2-5|-|TRBV7-3
TGTGCCAGCAGCGCAGGACTAGCGGGGGGGCCCCCCGAGACCCAGTACTTC
CASSAGLAGGPPETQYF
>TRBD2|TRBJ2-3|-|TRBV4-2
TGTGCCAGCAGCCTTGTAGCGGGAGGGTCGACAGATACGCAGTATTTT
CASSLVAGGSTDTQYF
>-|TRBJ1-5|-|TRBV15
TGTGCCACCAGCAGAGTGAGGGATAATCAGCCCCAGCATTTT
CATSRVRDNQPQHF
>TRBD1|TRBJ2-7|once|TRBV2
TGTGCCACCCAATACCGGACAGGGGGCGAGCAGTACTTC
CATQYRTGGEQYF
>-|TRBJ2-7|-|TRBV5-1
TGCGCCAGCAGCAATAGCGGTAGCTCCTACGAGCAGTACTTC
CASSNSGSSYEQYF
>TRBD2|TRBJ2-3|-|TRBV7-2
TGTGCCAGCAGCTTAGTGGGACTAGCAACAGATACGCAGTATTTT
CASSLVGLATDTQYF
>TRBD1|TRBJ1-1|once|TRBV2
TGTGCCAGCAGGGACTTAAGGGGGCGCCGGAACACTGAAGCTTTCTTT
CASRDLRGRRNTEAFF
>TRBD1|TRBJ1-2|-|TRBV4-2
TGTGCCAGCAGCCAAGAACAGGGGAACTATGGCTACACCTTC
CASSQEQGNYGYTF
>-|TRBJ2-7|-|TRBV5-6
TGTGCCAGCAGCTTGACAGGGACATGGTCCTACGAGCAGTACTTC
CASSLTGTWSYEQYF
>-|TRBJ1-3|-|TRBV24-1
TGTGCCACCAGTGATTCCACGACAGACTCTGGAAACACCATATATTTT
CATSDSTTDSGNTIYF
>-|TRBJ1-3|-|TRBV10-3
TGTGCCATCAGTGAGCCAGTTCGGGAAAACACCATATATTTT
CAISEPVRENTIYF
>TRBD1|TRBJ1-5|-|TRBV6-2/TRBV6-3
TGTGCCAGCAGCACCGGACAGGGGGATTCTCAGCCCCAGCATTTT
CASSTGQGDSQPQHF
>TRBD1|TRBJ2-5|-|TRBV5-6
TGTGCCAGCAGCTTTTTAAGACAGGGGGAAGAGACCCAGTACTTC
CASSFLRQGEETQYF